This T cell receptor (beta chain) emerged from a study of CD8+ T cells in alopecia areata. RNA extraction was followed by reverse transcription into cDNA, which acted as the sequencing template. Sequenced by immunoSEQ multiplex PCR; TCRdb stores in-frame clones only, minus some. The data contain under 250,000 clones, more than 45% of them singletons. Specimens obtained from alopecia areata patients comprised lesional scalp punch biopsies and peripheral blood. Study-wide points: An increase in clonality over normal scalp was evident in lesional scalp, especially alopecia totalis/universalis. Among patients, TCR sharing was less clear than in mice, a difference possibly due in part to HLA diversity in the patient population.

Germline V gene data show CDR1 as GTSNPN and CDR2 as SVGIG (reference sequence). This CDR3 is 15 amino acids long. The trim removed 5 bases at V and 4 bases at J, leaving 9 bases unmatched. As for this clone: Its antigen is unknown.

The sequence was collected from a human donor with alopecia areata. The material sequenced was CD4+ T cells sorted from blood, taken at week 0. V is TRBV30 and J is TRBJ2-2; 8 bases match TRBD2. In nucleotides, the CDR3 is TGTGCCTGGGGGGTAGCGGGGCCTTCCACCGGGGAGCTGTTTTTT. Translated: CAWGVAGPSTGELFF.